The 30 T cell receptor beta chains in this list originate from one sample, sequenced in a study of regulatory T cells in long-lasting Graves disease. Time point meaning: persistent/refractory GD, antithyroid drugs over 5 years with positive TRAb. From PBMCs, RNA was extracted and then used to make the TCR library. The TCR beta library used iRepertoire HTBI primers with Arm-PCR amplification of CDR3. TCRdb itself ran the multiplex PCR reads through MiXCR, one entry per CDR3 protein. Of 650,000 to 850,000 distinct CDR3 sequences in the sample, 25% to 35% were seen once. This specimen was peripheral blood mononuclear cells (PBMCs), taken when the disease was refractory, from a patient treated with antithyroid drugs. The receptor source for this set is a female donor with Graves disease.

This chain connects TRBV12-3 or TRBV12-4 to TRBJ1-5; D is perhaps TRBD1 (5 bases). The CDR3 has 12 residues. Trimming left V 5 bases short and J 7 bases short, with 9 bases between. The CDR3 bases are TGTGCCAGCAGTCATGCAGGGCAGCCCCAGCATTTT. Residues: CASSHAGQPQHF.

This clonotype was counted many times. The chain uses TRBV6-1 and TRBJ2-7, with 12 bases lining up with TRBD2. Germline V gives CDR1 MNHNS, CDR2 SASEGT. This CDR3 has 15 residues. J gave up 0 bases and V 6 bases, and 3 bases lay outside the gene matches. CDR3 residues: CASRPTSGSSYEQYF. In nucleotides, the CDR3 is TGTGCCAGCAGACCGACTAGCGGGAGCTCCTACGAGCAGTACTTC.

The chain combines TRBV28 with TRBJ1-4, with TRBD1 identical over 10 bases. With 6 bases clipped from V and 6 bases from J, the junction kept 4 bases outside the gene matches. The germline CDR1 and CDR2 sequences are MDHEN and SYDVKM. This CDR3 contains 14 residues. CDR3 residues: CASRTTGGYEKLFF. The CDR3 region has the DNA TGTGCCAGCAGGACGACAGGGGGCTATGAAAAACTGTTTTTT.

The CDR3 bases are TGTGCCAGTAGTGCCGGACAGGGTGAGAGCAATCAGCCCCAGCATTTT. Translating gives CASSAGQGESNQPQHF. The J gene is TRBJ1-5, the V gene TRBV19; 8 bases fit TRBD1. The CDR3 extends over 16 amino acids. Germline lookup yields CDR1 LNHDA and CDR2 SQIVND (reference sequence). Trimming took 5 bases from V and 1 from J; bases not matched to a gene: 7.

The gene calls are TRBV12-3 or TRBV12-4 and TRBJ2-1, with TRBD2 as a possible D gene (5 bases). The V end was cut by 5 bases, the J end by 8 bases, with 25 bases between. The CDR3 consists of 17 residues. In DNA, the CDR3 is TGTGCCAGCAGTCCAGCCCTTCTTAGCGTACAAAGGGATGAGCAGTTCTTC. Translation: CASSPALLSVQRDEQFF.

The chain recombines TRBV30 with TRBJ2-5, with D perhaps TRBD2 (5 bases). CDR1 is GTSNPN, CDR2 SVGIG, per germline (reference sequence). This CDR3 comprises 13 residues. V was shortened by 5 bases and J by 2 bases, with 12 bases between the two germline ends. This chain's CDR3 is CAWDDGVQETQYF. As DNA, the CDR3 is TGTGCCTGGGATGACGGGGTACAAGAGACCCAGTACTTC.

This clonotype occurred a few times. V and J are TRBV20-1 and TRBJ2-7; D call uncertain. Trimming left V 5 bases short and J 3 bases short, with 17 bases between. Germline loops: CDR1 DFQATT, CDR2 SNEGSKA (reference sequence). The CDR3 totals 14 residues. The CDR3 DNA reads as TGCAGTGCTCTAGTGAGTGAAAACATCTACGAGCAGTACTTC. Protein product: CSALVSENIYEQYF.

A few counts support this clonotype. V usage is TRBV5-1 and J usage is TRBJ1-2, with D possibly being TRBD1 (6 bases). The V end lost 2 bases, the J end lost 4 bases, and 15 bases lay between the germline ends. Germline V CDR1 and CDR2: SGHRS, YFSETQ. The CDR3 consists of 15 residues. The CDR3 reads CASSLFRDNLYGYTF. As DNA, the CDR3 is TGCGCCAGCAGCTTATTTCGGGACAACCTCTATGGCTACACCTTC.

V is TRBV5-1 and J is TRBJ2-1; D might be TRBD1 or TRBD2, each matching 5 bases. CDR1 SGHRS and CDR2 YFSETQ come from the germline V gene. The V and J ends lost 4 bases and 6 bases respectively, with 17 bases between them. The CDR3 runs to 15 residues. The CDR3 reads CASSPRDPNLNEQFF. CDR3 DNA sequence: TGCGCCAGCAGCCCCAGGGACCCTAACCTCAATGAGCAGTTCTTC.

J is TRBJ1-1 and V is TRBV3-1, with a tentative D call TRBD1 (5 bases). This CDR3 has 15 residues. Trimming removed 4 bases at V and 3 bases at J, with 15 bases between. The germline gives CDR1 LGHDT, CDR2 YNNKEL (reference sequence). The CDR3 is CASSLRGRRDTEAFF. DNA for the CDR3: TGTGCCAGCAGCCTAAGGGGACGACGGGACACTGAAGCTTTCTTT.

The genes are TRBV30 and TRBJ1-5; D is possibly TRBD1 (6 bases). The CDR3 covers 16 residues. V was clipped by 2 bases and J by 3 bases, with 17 bases between them. Germline CDR1 and CDR2: GTSNPN and SVGIG (reference sequence). As DNA, the CDR3 is TGTGCCTGGAGTAGGAGACAGGCCCTCTTCAATCAGCCCCAGCATTTT. Protein sequence: CAWSRRQALFNQPQHF.

The gene calls are TRBV19 and TRBJ1-1; D ambiguous. The germline V and J ends were trimmed by 0 bases and 2 bases, with 7 bases remaining between them. This CDR3 region has 14 residues. CDR1 is LNHDA, CDR2 SQIVND, per germline (reference sequence). CDR3 bases: TGTGCCAGTAGTATAGATCGATCAAACACTGAAGCTTTCTTT. This gives the protein CASSIDRSNTEAFF.

This clonotype was observed a handful of times. This sequence joins TRBV12-3 or TRBV12-4 and TRBJ1-5, with 8 positions matching TRBD1. With 6 bases clipped from V and 3 bases from J, the junction kept 7 bases outside the gene matches. This CDR3 spans 15 amino acids. The CDR3 nucleotides are TGTGCCAGCAGACACAGGGGGGCTGACAATCAGCCCCAGCATTTT. It yields the protein CASRHRGADNQPQHF.

The table lists this clonotype with a count of one. The chain combines TRBV11-2 with TRBJ2-2; maybe TRBD2 (6 bases). The V and J ends lost 0 bases and 0 bases respectively, with 8 bases between them. Germline lookup yields CDR1 SGHAT and CDR2 FQNNGV. The CDR3 extends over 16 amino acids. CDR3 nucleotide sequence: TGTGCCAGCAGCTTAGATGCGGGGTCGAACACCGGGGAGCTGTTTTTT. Amino acids: CASSLDAGSNTGELFF.

The gene calls are TRBV20-1 and TRBJ1-1; 8 nucleotides align to TRBD1. V lost 6 bases to trimming and J lost 6 bases; unmatched junction nucleotides: 9. Germline V gene sequence: CDR1 DFQATT, CDR2 SNEGSKA (reference sequence). The CDR3 loop spans 13 amino acids. CDR3 DNA sequence: TGCAGTGCGAAGACAGGGGTAGAAGCTGAAGCTTTCTTT. This gives the protein CSAKTGVEAEAFF.

The chain uses TRBV20-1 and TRBJ1-2, with TRBD1 matching over 8 bases. With V trimmed by 3 bases and J by 6 bases, 3 bases remained unmatched. CDR3 length: 12 residues. Germline loops: CDR1 DFQATT, CDR2 SNEGSKA (reference sequence). Here the CDR3 DNA reads TGCAGTGCTAGGGGACAGGCGGATGGCTACACCTTC. It encodes CSARGQADGYTF.

This clonotype was detected only a few times. The chain joins TRBV10-1 to TRBJ2-7; the match to TRBD2 covers 15 bases. This CDR3 contains 19 residues. Germline V gene sequence: CDR1 WNHNN, CDR2 SYGVQD (reference sequence). V shed 8 bases and J 1 base; nucleotides not matched to a gene: 15. The CDR3 protein is CASRTPGLAGGHPSYEQYF. The CDR3 DNA reads TGCGCCAGCCGAACCCCGGGACTAGCGGGAGGTCACCCTTCCTACGAGCAGTACTTC.

The chain couples TRBV29-1 to TRBJ2-7; D gene uncertain. The CDR3 sequence is 14 residues long. Trimming cost V 4 bases and J 0 bases, with 13 bases left between them. The germline CDR1 and CDR2 sequences are SQVTM and ANQGSEA. The CDR3 is CSVGRQKNSYEQYF. The CDR3 DNA reads TGCAGCGTTGGGCGTCAGAAGAACTCCTACGAGCAGTACTTC.

This clonotype has just a few counts. V usage is TRBV19 and J usage is TRBJ1-3; the D gene is possibly TRBD1 (5 bases). The V end lost 3 bases, the J end lost 0 bases, and 9 bases lay between the germline ends. Germline CDR1 reads LNHDA; CDR2 reads SQIVND (reference sequence). CDR3 length: 15 residues. Here the CDR3 DNA reads TGTGCCAGTAGTATCGGGACCAGCTCTGGAAACACCATATATTTT. This gives the protein CASSIGTSSGNTIYF.

The CDR3 loop reads CASSLSPVSAQREKLFF. The CDR3 nucleotides read TGTGCCAGCAGCTTAAGTCCAGTATCCGCCCAGAGAGAAAAACTGTTTTTT. The rearrangement uses TRBV11-1 and TRBJ1-4; D unclear. The CDR3 contains 17 residues. Trimming left V 2 bases short and J 8 bases short, with 21 bases between. Germline loops: CDR1 SGHAT, CDR2 FQDESV (reference sequence).

The chain links TRBV12-5 to TRBJ1-5, with 7 bases lining up with TRBD1. The V gene's germline CDR1 is LGHNT and CDR2 FRNRAP. The CDR3 is 14 residues long. J was trimmed by 5 bases and V by 2 bases; bases with no gene match: 3. CDR3 nucleotide sequence: TGTGCTAGTGGTTTGTCCACAGGGGATCAGCCCCAGCATTTT. Its translation: CASGLSTGDQPQHF.

This clonotype occurred many times. The chain combines TRBV11-2 with TRBJ2-7; D is unresolved. In germline, CDR1 is SGHAT, CDR2 FQNNGV. CDR3 length: 14 residues. The V gene lost 1 base and the J gene lost 5 bases, with 12 bases spanning the gap. The CDR3 region has the DNA TGTGCCAGCAGCTTAGTAGGAAGTTACCACGAGCAGTACTTC. Encoded protein: CASSLVGSYHEQYF.

This clonotype was seen many times. V and J are TRBV28 and TRBJ2-7; 10 positions match TRBD1. The CDR3 extends over 19 amino acids. The ends lost 1 base at V and 6 bases at J; junction bases unmatched: 18. Germline V gives CDR1 MDHEN, CDR2 SYDVKM. CDR3 DNA sequence: TGTGCCAGCAGTTTATCCTCCCCGGGACAGGGGTTAACGTTGGGCGAGCAGTACTTC. It specifies CASSLSSPGQGLTLGEQYF.

This clonotype was seen more than once but under ten times. The chain is built from TRBV2 and TRBJ1-5; D remains ambiguous. The V and J ends lost 8 bases and 2 bases respectively, with 19 bases between them. This CDR3 has 16 amino acids. Germline CDR1 SNHLY, CDR2 FYNNEI. The CDR3 bases are TGTGCCAGCCGCTCTTGGGCGGAACGGGGCAATCAGCCCCAGCATTTT. It is translated as CASRSWAERGNQPQHF.

On this clonotype itself: A read error may account for a junction end that differs from germline. V gene TRBV2 combines with J gene TRBJ1-5; D is possibly TRBD1 (5 bases). Looked up from germline, CDR1 is SNHLY and CDR2 is FYNNEI. This CDR3 contains 19 residues. Here the CDR3 reads CASSQDPRSSLGGGQPQHF. CDR3 bases: TGCGCCAGCAGCCAAGACCCCCGAAGCTCTCTGGGGGGGGGTCAGCCCCAGCATTTT.

The chain combines TRBV20-1 with TRBJ2-1, with TRBD2 identical over 8 bases. Germline-derived CDR1 and CDR2 are DFQATT and SNEGSKA (reference sequence). This CDR3 has 14 amino acids. V shed 7 bases and J 9 bases; nucleotides not matched to a gene: 14. The CDR3 is CSGARAGGVIEQFF. CDR3 in DNA: TGCAGTGGGGCGAGGGCGGGAGGTGTGATTGAGCAGTTCTTC.

This clonotype was recorded a few times. The rearrangement joins TRBV18 to TRBJ1-4; no clear D. From germline, CDR1 is KGHSH and CDR2 LQKENI. Between the trimmed V and J ends, which lost 3 bases and 8 bases, there was a span of 16 bases. The CDR3 runs to 15 residues. Written as DNA, the CDR3 is TGTGCCAGCTCACCGGCAGGATGGGATTCGGAAAAACTGTTTTTT. It is translated as CASSPAGWDSEKLFF. The full variable domain, in which reference TRBV18 and TRBJ1-4 provide the parts outside the CDR3, is NAGVMQNPRHLVRRRGQEARLRCSPMKGHSHVYWYRQLPEEGLKFMVYLQKENIIDESGMPKERFSAEFPKEGPSILRIQQVVRGDSAAYFCASSPAGWDSEKLFFGSGTQLSVL.

The CDR3 reads CASAMNTEAFF. The CDR3 nucleotides are TGTGCCTCAGCCATGAACACTGAAGCTTTCTTT. The chain employs TRBV7-9 and TRBJ1-1, with no clear D. The length of the CDR3 is 11 residues. Between the trimmed V and J ends, which lost 11 bases and 0 bases, there was a span of 7 bases. CDR1 is SEHNR and CDR2 is FQNEAQ in the germline V gene (reference sequence). Supplemented by reference TRBV7-9 and TRBJ1-1, the full variable domain reads DTGVSQNPRHKITKRGQNVTFRCDPISEHNRLYWYRQTLGQGPEFLTYFQNEAQLEKSRLLSDRFSAERPKGSFSTLEIQRTEQGDSAMYLCASAMNTEAFFGQGTRLTVV.

This clonotype has a count of ten or more. This chain links TRBV6-5 with TRBJ1-1; 8 nucleotides line up with TRBD1. This CDR3 region has 14 residues. Trimming at V came to 1 base and at J to 5 bases, leaving 3 bases not matched to a gene. The V gene's germline CDR1 is MNHEY and CDR2 SVGAGI. CDR3 coding DNA: TGTGCCAGCAGTTACTTACAGGGGGGGACTGAAGCTTTCTTT. This translates into CASSYLQGGTEAFF.

This clonotype was picked up many times. The V gene is TRBV11-2, the J gene TRBJ2-2, with TRBD2 matching 7 bases. The trim removed 1 base at V and 5 bases at J, leaving 4 bases unmatched. CDR1 and CDR2 (germline): SGHAT, FQNNGV. This CDR3 spans 15 amino acids. The CDR3 reads CASSLVGRYTGELFF. The DNA of the CDR3 is TGTGCCAGCAGCTTAGTCGGGAGGTATACCGGGGAGCTGTTTTTT.